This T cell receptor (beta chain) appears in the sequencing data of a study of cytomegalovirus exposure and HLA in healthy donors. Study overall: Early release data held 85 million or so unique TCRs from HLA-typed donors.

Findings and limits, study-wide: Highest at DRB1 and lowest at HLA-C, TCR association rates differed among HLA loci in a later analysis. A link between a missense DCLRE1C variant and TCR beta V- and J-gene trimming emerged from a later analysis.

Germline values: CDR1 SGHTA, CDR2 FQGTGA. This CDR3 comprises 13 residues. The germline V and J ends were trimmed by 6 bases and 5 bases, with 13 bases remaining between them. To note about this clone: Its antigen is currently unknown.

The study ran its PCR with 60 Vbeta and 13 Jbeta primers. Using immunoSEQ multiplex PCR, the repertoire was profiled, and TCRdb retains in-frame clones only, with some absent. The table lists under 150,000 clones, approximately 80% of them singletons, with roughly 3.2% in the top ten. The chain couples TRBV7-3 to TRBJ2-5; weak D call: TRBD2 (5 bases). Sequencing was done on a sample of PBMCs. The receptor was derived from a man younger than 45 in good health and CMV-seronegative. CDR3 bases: TGTGCCAGCAGTCGCCGGGGTGGGGAGACCCAGTACTTC. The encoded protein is CASSRRGGETQYF.